These 4 T cell receptor beta chains came from one sample sequenced in a study of T cell responses to AZD1222 COVID-19 vaccine. The method was immunoSEQ multiplex PCR; TCRdb's version includes in-frame clones alone and lacks a portion of them. Found here are about 140,000 clones, about nine tenths of them singletons; the top ten hold roughly 3.2%. This specimen consisted of peripheral blood, obtained on day 0 of AZD1222 vaccination. The receptors were sampled from an adult in good health.

V is TRBV7-2 and J is TRBJ1-1; TRBD1 matches at 7 bases. Germline CDR1 reads SGHTA; CDR2 reads FQGNSA. The CDR3 contains 14 residues. The V segment lost 7 bases and the J segment 1 base; nucleotides outside the gene matches: 6. The CDR3 DNA follows: TGTGCCAGCACCCTAGGGGGCTCGAACACTGAAGCTTTCTTT. This codes for CASTLGGSNTEAFF.

This CDR3 reads CASRGFLGSYNEQFF. CDR3 nucleotides: TGTGCCAGTAGAGGATTCTTGGGCTCCTACAATGAGCAGTTCTTC. This rearrangement joins TRBV19 to TRBJ2-1; D gene unclear. The CDR3 has 15 amino acids. Germline CDR1 LNHDA, CDR2 SQIVND (reference sequence). The germline V and J ends were trimmed by 6 bases and 0 bases, with 12 bases remaining between them.

V usage is TRBV10-3 and J usage is TRBJ1-1; D not resolved. V gave up 3 bases and J gave up 4 bases, with 12 bases separating them. Germline CDR1 reads ENHRY; CDR2 reads SYGVKD. The CDR3 loop spans 14 amino acids. The CDR3 here is CAISDPGRGTEAFF. CDR3 sequence (DNA): TGTGCCATCAGTGATCCCGGACGGGGCACTGAAGCTTTCTTT.

The V gene is TRBV5-6, the J gene TRBJ1-2, with 7 bases identical to TRBD1. Germline-derived CDR1 and CDR2 are SGHDT and YYEEEE. The V segment lost 3 bases and the J segment 4 bases; nucleotides outside the gene matches: 9. CDR3 length: 15 amino acids. CDR3 loop: CASSSYRQGLYGYTF. The CDR3, as DNA: TGTGCCAGCAGCTCGTACCGACAGGGCCTCTATGGCTACACCTTC.